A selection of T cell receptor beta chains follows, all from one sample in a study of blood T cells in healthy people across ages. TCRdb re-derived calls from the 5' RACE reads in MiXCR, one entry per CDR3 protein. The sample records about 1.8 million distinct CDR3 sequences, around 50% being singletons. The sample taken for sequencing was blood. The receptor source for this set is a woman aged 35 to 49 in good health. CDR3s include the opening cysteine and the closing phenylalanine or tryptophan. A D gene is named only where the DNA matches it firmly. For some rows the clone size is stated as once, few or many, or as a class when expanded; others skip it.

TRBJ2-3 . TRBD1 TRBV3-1 CASSRSGGIPDTQYF TGTGCCAGCAGCCGTTCAGGGGGCATTCCAGATACGCAGTATTTT
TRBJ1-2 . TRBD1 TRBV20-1 CSARDIGQEGFQGYTF TGCAGTGCTAGAGATATAGGACAGGAGGGGTTTCAGGGCTACACCTTC
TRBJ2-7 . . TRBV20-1 CSAKFTQGPYEQYF TGCAGTGCTAAATTCACACAAGGACCCTACGAGCAGTACTTC
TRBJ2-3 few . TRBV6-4 CASSDSTTDTQYF TGTGCCAGCAGTGACTCGACCACAGATACGCAGTATTTT
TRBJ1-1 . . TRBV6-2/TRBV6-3 CASSYSIAPGGGNTEAFF TGTGCCAGCAGTTATTCTATCGCGCCCGGGGGTGGCAACACTGAAGCTTTCTTT
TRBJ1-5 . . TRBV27 CASSLWGSNDQPQHF TGTGCCAGCAGTTTGTGGGGCAGTAACGATCAGCCCCAGCATTTT
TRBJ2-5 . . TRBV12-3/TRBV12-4 CATRTGGATSGGNEQYF TGTGCCACCAGGACAGGGGGCGCGACTAGCGGGGGCAATGAGCAGTACTTC
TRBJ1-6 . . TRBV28 CASKREAVNSPHHF TGTGCCAGCAAAAGGGAAGCGGTAAATTCACCCCACCACTTT
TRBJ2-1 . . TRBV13 CASSFGPGKQFF TGTGCCAGCAGCTTCGGCCCAGGGAAGCAGTTCTTC
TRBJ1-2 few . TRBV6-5 CAGGTEDYGYTF TGTGCCGGCGGCACTGAGGACTATGGCTACACCTTC
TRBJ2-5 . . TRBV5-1 CASSLWRGKGDEQYF TGCGCCAGCAGCTTGTGGCGGGGTAAGGGGGATGAGCAGTACTTC
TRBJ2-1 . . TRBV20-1 CSAPGGGAAGEQFF TGCAGTGCCCCCGGTGGGGGGGCCGCGGGTGAGCAGTTCTTC
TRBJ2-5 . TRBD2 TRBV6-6 CASSKLAGGLQTQYF TGTGCCAGCAGCAAATTAGCGGGGGGGCTTCAGACCCAGTACTTC
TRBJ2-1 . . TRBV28 CASSFFGRRTYNEQFF TGTGCCAGCAGTTTTTTTGGCCGTAGAACCTACAATGAGCAGTTCTTC
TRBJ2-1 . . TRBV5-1 CASSFRSGGAFYNEQFF TGCGCCAGCAGCTTTCGGTCGGGGGGCGCGTTTTACAATGAGCAGTTCTTC
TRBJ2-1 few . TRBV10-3 CAISAVEGRHNEQFF TGTGCCATCAGTGCTGTGGAGGGGCGGCACAATGAGCAGTTCTTC
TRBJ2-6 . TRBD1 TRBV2 CASSGSTGVGANVLTF TGTGCCAGCAGTGGATCGACAGGGGTTGGGGCCAACGTCCTGACTTTC
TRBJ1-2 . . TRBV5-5 CASSEPGPAIYGYTF TGTGCCAGCAGCGAGCCGGGCCCGGCCATATATGGCTACACCTTC
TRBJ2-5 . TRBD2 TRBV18 CASSPTIGLESETQYF TGTGCCAGCTCACCTACTATTGGACTAGAATCCGAGACCCAGTACTTC
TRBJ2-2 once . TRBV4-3 CASSQDYRNTGELFF TGCGCCAGCAGCCAAGATTACCGAAACACCGGGGAGCTGTTTTTT
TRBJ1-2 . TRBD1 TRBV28 CASSLKKTGRVPPFPAPNYGYTF TGTGCCAGCAGCCTCAAGAAGACAGGGAGGGTTCCACCTTTTCCCGCGCCTAACTATGGCTACACCTTC
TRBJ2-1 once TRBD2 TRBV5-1 CASRLAYNEQFF TGCGCCAGCAGACTAGCGTACAATGAGCAGTTCTTC
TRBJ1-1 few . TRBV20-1 CSARDSGYTEAFF TGCAGTGCTAGAGATTCAGGGTACACTGAAGCTTTCTTT
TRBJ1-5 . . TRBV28 CASSPNWGVGSNQPQHF TGTGCCAGCAGCCCAAACTGGGGGGTGGGGAGCAATCAGCCCCAGCATTTT
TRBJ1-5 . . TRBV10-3 CAPPAQPQHF TGTGCCCCCCCAGCTCAGCCCCAGCATTTT
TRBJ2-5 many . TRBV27 CASRAGGETQYF TGTGCCAGCAGGGCAGGTGGGGAGACCCAGTACTTC
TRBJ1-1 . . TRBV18 CASSPGAGNSEAFF TGTGCCAGCTCACCCGGGGCGGGTAACTCTGAAGCTTTCTTT
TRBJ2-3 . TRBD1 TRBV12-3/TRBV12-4 CASDRDQGTDTQYF TGTGCCAGTGACAGGGACCAAGGAACAGATACGCAGTATTTT
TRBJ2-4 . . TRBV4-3 CASSQDWAGGDIQYF TGCGCCAGCAGCCAAGATTGGGCAGGGGGGGACATTCAGTACTTC
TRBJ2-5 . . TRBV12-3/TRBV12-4 CASSTVFRQETQYF TGTGCCAGCAGTACGGTGTTTCGACAAGAGACCCAGTACTTC
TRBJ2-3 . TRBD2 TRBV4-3 CASSPSPSGGEGDTQYF TGCGCCAGCAGCCCTTCCCCTAGCGGGGGGGAGGGGGATACGCAGTATTTT
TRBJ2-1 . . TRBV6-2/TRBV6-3 CASSYGSNEQFF TGTGCCAGCAGTTACGGGTCGAATGAGCAGTTCTTC